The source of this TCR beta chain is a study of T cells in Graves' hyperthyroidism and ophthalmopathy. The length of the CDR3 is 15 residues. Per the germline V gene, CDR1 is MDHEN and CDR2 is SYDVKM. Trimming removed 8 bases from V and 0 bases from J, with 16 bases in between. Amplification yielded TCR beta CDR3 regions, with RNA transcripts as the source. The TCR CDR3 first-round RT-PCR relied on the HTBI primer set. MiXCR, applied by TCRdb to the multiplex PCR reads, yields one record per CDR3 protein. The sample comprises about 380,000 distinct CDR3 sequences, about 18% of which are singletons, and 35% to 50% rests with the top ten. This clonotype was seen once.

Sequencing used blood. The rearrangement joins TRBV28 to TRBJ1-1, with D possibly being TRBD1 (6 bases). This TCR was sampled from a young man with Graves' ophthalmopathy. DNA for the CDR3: TGTGCCAGCGTCACCGGGACACTTATGAACACTGAAGCTTTCTTT. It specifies CASVTGTLMNTEAFF.